Shown below are 5 T cell receptor beta chains from a single sample sequenced in a study of CD8 T cells in Susac syndrome. After extraction with the RNeasy kit, about 0.5 to 1 ug of the RNA was reverse transcribed using random hexamers. TCRdb recomputed calls from the immunoSEQ multiplex PCR reads with MiXCR, one row per CDR3 protein. This sample yields around 140,000 distinct CDR3 sequences, of which roughly 76% are seen a single time; roughly 0.5% belongs to the top ten. The sample consisted of CD8+ T cells from PBMCs. These receptors came from a human donor with multiple sclerosis.

This chain uses TRBV20-1 with TRBJ2-1; 9 nucleotides line up with TRBD2. Germline CDR1 reads DFQATT; CDR2 reads SNEGSKA (reference sequence). V shed 0 bases, J shed 3 bases, and the junction held 0 bases outside the gene matches. The CDR3 sequence is 14 residues long. In DNA form, the CDR3 reads TGCAGTGCTAGAGAACTAGCGGGCTACAATGAGCAGTTCTTC. Encoded protein: CSARELAGYNEQFF.

The rearrangement joins TRBV27 to TRBJ2-2; D is perhaps TRBD2 (7 bases). The length of the CDR3 is 15 residues. The germline gives CDR1 MNHEY, CDR2 SMNVEV (reference sequence). Trimming shortened V by 3 bases and J by 10 bases, and 18 bases separated the two germline ends. DNA of the CDR3: TGTGCCAGCAGTTTCTCCAGGGGCGGGAGAAAGGAGCTGTTTTTT. It is translated as CASSFSRGGRKELFF.

This clonotype was observed a handful of times. This chain links TRBV7-9 with TRBJ2-1; TRBD2 aligns across 9 bases. The CDR3 is made up of 14 amino acids. Germline trimming cut 4 bases from V and 4 bases from J; bases unmatched to any gene: 2. The germline V gene has CDR1 SEHNR and CDR2 FQNEAQ (reference sequence). The CDR3 bases are TGTGCCAGCAGCTCGGGACTAGCTTACAATGAGCAGTTCTTC. This encodes CASSSGLAYNEQFF.

In this sample, this clonotype turned up once. This sequence joins TRBV27 and TRBJ2-2; D remains ambiguous. The CDR3 has 12 residues. Germline loops: CDR1 MNHEY, CDR2 SMNVEV (reference sequence). Trimming stripped 1 base from V and 6 bases from J, with 3 bases between. The CDR3 DNA reads as TGTGCCAGCAGTTTATGGGCCGGGGAGCTGTTTTTT. This translates into CASSLWAGELFF.

The chain couples TRBV20-1 to TRBJ1-1, with a tentative D call TRBD1 (5 bases). V was clipped by 3 bases and J by 8 bases, with 13 bases between them. The CDR3 sequence is 12 residues long. Germline CDR1 reads DFQATT; CDR2 reads SNEGSKA (reference sequence). The CDR3 nucleotides are TGCAGTGCTAGGATTGGGGGTGAGGAAGCTTTCTTT. Translation: CSARIGGEEAFF.